This T cell receptor beta chain was captured by sequencing in a study of T cell repertoires in cytomegalovirus infection. About the study: Matching HLA type, along with CMV infection, was indicated by public TCR beta signatures.

Study observations and caveats: HLA-C-restricted CMV-specific TCR beta clonotypes were dominant in the ex vivo response. Identification of carriers of CMV plus the relevant HLA was performed using cumulative public TCR beta family frequency.

The CDR3 has 17 residues. Germline V CDR1 and CDR2: SEHNR, FQNEAQ (reference sequence). V lost 5 bases and J lost 0, with 17 bases in between. Using its own MiXCR run on the reads, TCRdb lists one record per CDR3 protein. The table records approximately 260,000 distinct CDR3 sequences, over 15% of them present only once. With regard to this clonotype: Its antigen is as yet unknown.

The sequenced material came from CD8+ T cells from PBMCs. This rearrangement joins TRBV7-9 to TRBJ2-1; D may be TRBD1 or TRBD2 (5 bases each). This TCR was recovered from a human donor in good health (CMV status not recorded). Some clones in this sample may be carry-over from other donors' samples. Here the CDR3 DNA reads TGTGCCAGCAGCGGCCGGGGCGCGGGCGGCTCCTACAATGAGCAGTTCTTC. It translates to CASSGRGAGGSYNEQFF.